Shown below are 10 T cell receptor beta chains from a single sample sequenced in a study of spatial heterogeneity in lung cancer. Study-wide findings and caveats: Intratumoral expanded alpha and beta TCR counts were found to track tumor mutation counts.

TCRdb analysed the 5' RACE reads with MiXCR anew, one entry per CDR3 protein. The sample includes around 1,200 distinct CDR3 sequences, around 10% seen only once; the top ten take 43%. Documented time point: sample taken at primary tumor resection. Their specific antigens are unknown. The sample here was lung tumor tissue, taken at surgery. Receptor source: a male donor with early-stage non-small cell lung cancer.

The chain uses TRBV30 and TRBJ1-1; TRBD1 is a possible D gene (5 bases). V was pared by 5 bases and J by 5 bases, with 15 bases between. Germline-derived CDR1 and CDR2 are GTSNPN and SVGIG (reference sequence). The length of the CDR3 is 13 residues. CDR3 nucleotide sequence: TGTGCCTGGGGGGCGGGGTCGGGAACTGAAGCTTTCTTT. Protein sequence: CAWGAGSGTEAFF.

Ten or more counts support this clonotype. This chain links TRBV9 with TRBJ2-3; perhaps TRBD2 as D (5 bases). Trimming left V 4 bases short and J 1 base short, with 16 bases between. The CDR3 is 16 residues long. Germline-derived CDR1 and CDR2 are SGDLS and YYNGEE. In DNA, the CDR3 is TGTGCCAGCAGCCTTGGGGTGGGAGTCGGCACAGATACGCAGTATTTT. Translated: CASSLGVGVGTDTQYF.

This clonotype is medium-sized in the sample. The rearrangement links TRBV12-3 or TRBV12-4 to TRBJ1-2; TRBD1 agrees at 9 bases. After removal of 7 bases from V and 6 bases from J, the junction contained 9 bases not matched to a gene. The CDR3 has 14 residues. CDR3: CASTRDREIDGYTF. CDR3 nucleotide sequence: TGTGCCAGCACCAGGGACAGGGAGATTGATGGCTACACCTTC.

The genes are TRBV7-2 and TRBJ2-7, with 8 bases fitting TRBD1. This CDR3 comprises 16 residues. Germline trimming cut 6 bases from V and 0 bases from J; bases unmatched to any gene: 10. In germline, CDR1 is SGHTA, CDR2 FQGNSA. This CDR3 reads CASSRQGIVLSYEQYF. The CDR3 nucleotides read TGTGCCAGCAGTCGACAGGGGATTGTGCTCTCCTACGAGCAGTACTTC. Full variable domain (missing parts from reference TRBV7-2 and TRBJ2-7): GAGVSQSPSNKVTEKGKDVELRCDPISGHTALYWYRQSLGQGLEFLIYFQGNSAPDKSGLPSDRFSAERTGGSVSTLTIQRTQQEDSAVYLCASSRQGIVLSYEQYFGPGTRLTVT.

This clonotype is deemed large. This chain uses TRBV7-8 with TRBJ2-1; 10 positions agree with TRBD2. Looked up from germline, CDR1 is SGHVS and CDR2 is FQNEAQ. CDR3 length: 15 residues. V was pared by 1 base and J by 8 bases, with 5 bases of the junction left unmatched. The CDR3 region has the DNA TGTGCCAGCAGCTTAGTTAGCGGGAGGTTCGATGAGCAGTTCTTC. This sequence encodes CASSLVSGRFDEQFF.

By proportion, this clonotype is medium-sized. The CDR3 reads CASSQATGTGGYSGANVLTF. In nucleotides, the CDR3 is TGCGCCAGCAGTCAGGCCACCGGGACAGGGGGATACTCTGGGGCCAACGTCCTGACTTTC. The V call is TRBV23-1, the J call TRBJ2-6, with TRBD1 identical over 11 bases. TRBV23-1 is sorted into the ORF group, with uncertain function. With V trimmed by 3 bases and J by 0 bases, 10 bases remained unmatched. The CDR3 runs 20 residues.

This clonotype is categorized as medium-sized (0.01 to 0.1%). The DNA is left out, because the CDR3 cannot be placed on it with certainty; the CDR3 is given as TCRdb lists it. The chain uses TRBV7-5 and TRBJ1-1. TRBV7-5 is designated a pseudogene. The CDR3 spans 18 residues, counting both ends. CDR3: CISVSEAPTRSVGTEAFF.

The J gene is TRBJ2-3, the V gene TRBV2, with D perhaps TRBD2 (5 bases). The germline V and J ends were trimmed by 11 bases and 5 bases, with 17 bases remaining between them. The CDR3 is 13 amino acids. CDR1 and CDR2 from the germline V gene are SNHLY and FYNNEI. CDR3 residues: CAGSQIEGDTQYF. In DNA, the CDR3 is TGTGCCGGGAGCCAGATTGAGGGAGATACGCAGTATTTT. The variable domain in full, completed from reference TRBV2 and TRBJ2-3, reads EPEVTQTPSHQVTQMGQEVILRCVPISNHLYFYWYRQILGQKVEFLVSFYNNEISEKSEIFDDQFSVERPDGSNFTLKIRSTKLEDSAMYFCAGSQIEGDTQYFGPGTRLTVL.

This clonotype counts as medium-sized. In nucleotides, the CDR3 is TGTGCCAGCAGCTTGGGTAGCTCCAACACCGGGGAGCTGTTTTTT. Residues: CASSLGSSNTGELFF. The chain uses TRBV5-5 and TRBJ2-2; D is unresolved. The germline V gene has CDR1 SGHKS and CDR2 YYEKEE (reference sequence). Between the trimmed V and J ends, which lost 0 bases and 2 bases, there was a span of 8 bases. The CDR3 has 15 residues.

This clonotype was detected many times. The V gene is TRBV12-3 or TRBV12-4, the J gene TRBJ1-5, with D hard to call. This CDR3 comprises 17 residues. V dropped 6 bases and J dropped 0 bases, with 18 bases sitting between them. DNA of the CDR3: TGTGCCAGCAGCTTTCGACCCGCCCCATATAGCAATCAGCCCCAGCATTTT. It yields the protein CASSFRPAPYSNQPQHF.